This TCR beta chain comes out of a study of T-cell memory formation after mild COVID-19. Each CDR3 protein gets one entry after TCRdb re-called the 5' RACE reads with MiXCR. The sample lists around 450,000 distinct CDR3 sequences, roughly 20% occurring once. The V gene's germline CDR1 is DFQATT and CDR2 SNEGSKA (reference sequence). V lost 2 bases to trimming and J lost 2 bases, with 13 bases between them. The CDR3 runs 15 residues. This sequence originates from an adult woman who had mild COVID-19 (a few samples of this study predate the infection). Cell type and time point are not known. V is TRBV20-1 and J is TRBJ2-1; maybe TRBD1 (6 bases). Sequencing used PBMCs or a T cell subset sorted from them (not recorded which). The CDR3 reads CSARYQGITYNEQFF. The CDR3 nucleotides are TGCAGTGCTAGATATCAGGGGATCACCTACAATGAGCAGTTCTTC.